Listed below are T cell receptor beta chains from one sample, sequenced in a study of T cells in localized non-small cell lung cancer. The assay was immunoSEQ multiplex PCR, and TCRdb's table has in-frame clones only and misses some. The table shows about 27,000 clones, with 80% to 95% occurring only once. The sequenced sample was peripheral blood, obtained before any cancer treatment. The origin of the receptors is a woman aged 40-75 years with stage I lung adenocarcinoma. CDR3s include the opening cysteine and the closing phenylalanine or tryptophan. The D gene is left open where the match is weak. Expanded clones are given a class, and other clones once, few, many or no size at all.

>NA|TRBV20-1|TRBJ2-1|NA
CSASSASEQFF
TGCAGTGCTAGTTCTGCATCTGAGCAGTTCTTC
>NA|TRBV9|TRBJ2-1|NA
CASSVDGGEFNEQFF
TGTGCCAGCAGCGTAGATGGGGGAGAGTTCAATGAGCAGTTCTTC
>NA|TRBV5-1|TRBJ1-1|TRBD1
CASRPGTVNTEAFF
TGCGCCAGCAGGCCCGGGACAGTAAACACTGAAGCTTTCTTT
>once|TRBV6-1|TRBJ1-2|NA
CASSVNYGYTF
TGTGCCAGCAGTGTTAACTATGGCTACACCTTC
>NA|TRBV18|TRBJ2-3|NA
CASSPQRPSTDTQYF
TGTGCCAGCTCACCTCAAAGACCTAGCACAGATACGCAGTATTTT
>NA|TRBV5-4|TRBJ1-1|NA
CASSLDLNTEAFF
TGTGCCAGCAGCTTGGACTTGAACACTGAAGCTTTCTTT
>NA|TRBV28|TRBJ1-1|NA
CASSFLGTEAFF
TGTGCCAGCAGTTTCCTGGGCACTGAAGCTTTCTTT
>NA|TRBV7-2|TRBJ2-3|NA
CASSLLSIQSGDTQYF
TGTGCCAGCAGCTTACTTTCGATCCAATCGGGAGATACGCAGTATTTT
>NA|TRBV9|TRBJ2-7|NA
CASSVEQGTEQYF
TGTGCCAGCAGCGTAGAGCAGGGGACCGAGCAGTACTTC
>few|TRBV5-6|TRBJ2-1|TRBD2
CASTGGVTYNEQFF
TGTGCCAGCACCGGGGGGGTTACCTACAATGAGCAGTTCTTC
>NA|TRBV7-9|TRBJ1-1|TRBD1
CASSLATGIPEAFF
TGTGCCAGCAGCTTAGCGACAGGGATCCCTGAAGCTTTCTTT
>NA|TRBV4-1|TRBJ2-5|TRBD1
CASSHAWDTGGETQYF
TGCGCCAGCAGCCACGCATGGGATACAGGGGGTGAGACCCAGTACTTC
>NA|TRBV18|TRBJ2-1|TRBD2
CASSPSGTSGVNEQFF
TGTGCCAGCTCACCCTCCGGGACTAGCGGGGTGAATGAGCAGTTCTTC
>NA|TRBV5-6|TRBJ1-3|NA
CASSLPGQSSGNTIYF
TGTGCCAGCAGCTTACCTGGACAGAGCTCTGGAAACACCATATATTTT
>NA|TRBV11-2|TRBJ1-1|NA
CASSLAHFKEAFF
TGTGCCAGCAGCTTAGCCCATTTTAAGGAAGCTTTCTTT
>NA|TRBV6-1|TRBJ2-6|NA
CASTPWGPGANVLTF
TGTGCCAGCACCCCGTGGGGGCCCGGGGCCAACGTCCTGACTTTC
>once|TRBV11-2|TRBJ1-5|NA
CASSLGGVQPQHF
TGTGCCAGCAGCTTAGGAGGGGTTCAGCCCCAGCATTTT
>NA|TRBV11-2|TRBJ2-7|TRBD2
CASSPGLAGPGSYEQYF
TGTGCCAGCAGTCCGGGACTAGCGGGACCGGGGTCCTACGAGCAGTACTTC